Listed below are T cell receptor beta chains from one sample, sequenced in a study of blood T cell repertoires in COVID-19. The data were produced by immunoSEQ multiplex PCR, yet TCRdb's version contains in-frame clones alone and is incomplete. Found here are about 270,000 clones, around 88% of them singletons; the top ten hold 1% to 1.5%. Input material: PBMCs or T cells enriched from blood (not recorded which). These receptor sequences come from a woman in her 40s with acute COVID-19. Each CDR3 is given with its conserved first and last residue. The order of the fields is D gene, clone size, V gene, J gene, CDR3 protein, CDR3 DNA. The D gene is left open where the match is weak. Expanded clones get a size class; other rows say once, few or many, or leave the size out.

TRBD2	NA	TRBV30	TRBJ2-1	CAWSVRGGNEQFF	TGTGCCTGGAGTGTACGGGGGGGAAATGAGCAGTTCTTC
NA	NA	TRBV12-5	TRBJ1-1	CASAPRGGGKTEAFF	TGTGCTAGTGCACCCAGGGGAGGGGGAAAAACTGAAGCTTTCTTT
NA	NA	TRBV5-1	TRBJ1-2	CASSFGHGDGYTF	TGCGCCAGCAGCTTCGGACACGGAGATGGCTACACCTTC
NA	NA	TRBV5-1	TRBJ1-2	CASSRGLKGFQHGYTF	TGCGCCAGCAGCAGGGGACTTAAGGGGTTCCAACATGGCTACACCTTC
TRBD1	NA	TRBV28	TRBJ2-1	CASSLAPLGQVSEQFF	TGTGCCAGCAGTTTAGCGCCCCTTGGACAGGTCAGTGAGCAGTTCTTC
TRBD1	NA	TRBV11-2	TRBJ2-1	CASSLGQGAFNEQFF	TGTGCCAGCAGCTTAGGACAGGGGGCCTTCAATGAGCAGTTCTTC
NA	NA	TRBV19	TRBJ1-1	CASSRVMNTEAFF	TGTGCCAGCAGCAGGGTGATGAACACTGAAGCTTTCTTT
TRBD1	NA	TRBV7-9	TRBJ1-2	CASSRNNPGQGNYGYTF	TGTGCCAGCAGCAGGAACAACCCGGGACAGGGCAACTATGGCTACACCTTC
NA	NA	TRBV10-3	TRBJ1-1	CAISEGGRGVEAFF	TGTGCCATCAGTGAGGGCGGCAGGGGTGTCGAAGCTTTCTTT
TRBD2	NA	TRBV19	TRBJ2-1	CASSIGREGEQFF	TGTGCCAGTAGTATAGGCAGGGAGGGTGAGCAGTTCTTC
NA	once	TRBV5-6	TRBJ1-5	CASSLAGLGPQPQHF	TGTGCCAGCAGCTTGGCGGGACTGGGGCCTCAGCCCCAGCATTTT
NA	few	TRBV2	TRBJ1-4	CASLRELGEKLFF	TGTGCCAGCTTGAGGGAGTTAGGTGAAAAACTGTTTTTT
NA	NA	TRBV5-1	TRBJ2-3	CASSSNLRGSSTDTQYF	TGCGCCAGCAGCTCGAATCTCAGAGGGTCCAGCACAGATACGCAGTATTTT
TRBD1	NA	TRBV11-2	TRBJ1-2	CASSLWTGGAYGYTF	TGTGCCAGCAGCTTATGGACAGGGGGCGCATATGGCTACACCTTC
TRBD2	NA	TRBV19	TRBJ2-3	CASSSWTSGTDTQYF	TGTGCCAGTAGTTCCTGGACTAGCGGCACAGATACGCAGTATTTT
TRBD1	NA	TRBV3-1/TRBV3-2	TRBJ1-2	CASSQDRDRGRNYGYTF	TGTGCCAGCAGCCAAGATAGGGACAGGGGACGGAACTATGGCTACACCTTC
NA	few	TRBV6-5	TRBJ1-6	CASWDISSYNSPLHF	TGTGCCAGCTGGGACATTAGCTCCTATAATTCACCCCTCCACTTT
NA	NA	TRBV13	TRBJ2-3	CASSSRAGEGTDTQYF	TGTGCCAGCAGCTCTCGGGCAGGGGAAGGTACAGATACGCAGTATTTT
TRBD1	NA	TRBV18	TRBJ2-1	CASSPYTGTAINEQFF	TGTGCCAGCTCACCATATACCGGGACAGCTATTAATGAGCAGTTCTTC
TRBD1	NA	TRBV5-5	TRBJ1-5	CASSFESGTGVQPQHF	TGTGCCAGCAGCTTTGAATCCGGGACAGGGGTTCAGCCCCAGCATTTT
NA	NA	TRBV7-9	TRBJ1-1	CASSSLTGGRRTEAFF	TGTGCCAGCAGCTCGTTAACGGGAGGCCGGCGCACTGAAGCTTTCTTT